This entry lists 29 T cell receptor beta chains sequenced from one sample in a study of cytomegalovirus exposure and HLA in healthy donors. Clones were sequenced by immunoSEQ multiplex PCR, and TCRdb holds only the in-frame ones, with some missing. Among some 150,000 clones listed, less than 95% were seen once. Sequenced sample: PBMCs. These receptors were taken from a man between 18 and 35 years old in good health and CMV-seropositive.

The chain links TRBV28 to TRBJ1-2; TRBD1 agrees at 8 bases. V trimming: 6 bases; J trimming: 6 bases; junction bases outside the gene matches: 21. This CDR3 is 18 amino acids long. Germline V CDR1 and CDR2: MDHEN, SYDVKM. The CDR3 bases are TGTGCCAGCAGATCCCGAGGACAGGGCGCTACTCAGATCAATGGCTACACCTTC. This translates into CASRSRGQGATQINGYTF.

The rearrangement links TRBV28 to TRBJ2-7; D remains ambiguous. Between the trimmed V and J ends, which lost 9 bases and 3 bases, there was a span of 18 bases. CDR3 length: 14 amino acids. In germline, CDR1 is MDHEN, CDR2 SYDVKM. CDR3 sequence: CARPRPPLFYEQYF. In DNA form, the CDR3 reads TGTGCCAGACCGCGGCCTCCACTCTTCTACGAGCAGTACTTC.

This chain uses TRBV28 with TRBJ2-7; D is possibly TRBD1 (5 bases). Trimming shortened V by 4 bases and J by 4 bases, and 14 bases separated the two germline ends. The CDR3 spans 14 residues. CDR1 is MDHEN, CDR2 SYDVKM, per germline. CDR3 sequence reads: CASSSLTVRYEQYF. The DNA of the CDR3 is TGTGCCAGCAGTTCCTTGACAGTCAGGTACGAGCAGTACTTC.

CDR3 nucleotides: TGTGCCAGCTCATCCCGACTAGCGGGAGCTGTTGAGCAGTTCTTC. Encoded protein: CASSSRLAGAVEQFF. This chain joins TRBV18 and TRBJ2-1; 12 bases are a match to TRBD2. This CDR3 is built from 15 residues. The V gene's germline CDR1 is KGHSH and CDR2 LQKENI. V gave up 5 bases and J gave up 9 bases; unmatched junction bases: 8.

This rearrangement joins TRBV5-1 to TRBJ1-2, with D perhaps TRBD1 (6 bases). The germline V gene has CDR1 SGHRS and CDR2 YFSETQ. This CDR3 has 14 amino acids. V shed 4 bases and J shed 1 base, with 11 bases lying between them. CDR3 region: CASSHLQGNYGYTF. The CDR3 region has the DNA TGCGCCAGCAGCCACCTACAGGGTAACTATGGCTACACCTTC.

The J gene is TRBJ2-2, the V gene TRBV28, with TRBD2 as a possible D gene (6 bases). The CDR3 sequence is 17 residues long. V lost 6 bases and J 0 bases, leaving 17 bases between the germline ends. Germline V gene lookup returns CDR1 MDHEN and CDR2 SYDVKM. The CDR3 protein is CASRAFRERANTGELFF. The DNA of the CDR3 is TGTGCCAGCAGAGCATTTCGGGAGCGCGCGAACACCGGGGAGCTGTTTTTT. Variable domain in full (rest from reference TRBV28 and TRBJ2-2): DVKVTQSSRYLVKRTGEKVFLECVQDMDHENMFWYRQDPGLGLRLIYFSYDVKMKEKGDIPEGYSVSREKKERFSLILESASTNQTSMYLCASRAFRERANTGELFFGEGSRLTVL.

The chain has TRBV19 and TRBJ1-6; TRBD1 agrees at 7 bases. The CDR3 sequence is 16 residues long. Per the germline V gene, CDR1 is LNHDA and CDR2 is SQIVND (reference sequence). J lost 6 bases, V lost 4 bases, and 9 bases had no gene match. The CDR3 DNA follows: TGTGCCAGTAGTACGCGGACAGGTCGGTCTAATTCACCCCTCCACTTT. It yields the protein CASSTRTGRSNSPLHF.

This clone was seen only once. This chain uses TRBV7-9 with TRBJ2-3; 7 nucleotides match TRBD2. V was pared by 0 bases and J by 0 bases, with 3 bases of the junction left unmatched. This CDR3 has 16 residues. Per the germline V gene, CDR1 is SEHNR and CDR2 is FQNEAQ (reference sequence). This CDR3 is CASSLALADSTDTQYF. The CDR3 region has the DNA TGTGCCAGCAGCTTAGCCCTAGCGGACAGCACAGATACGCAGTATTTT.

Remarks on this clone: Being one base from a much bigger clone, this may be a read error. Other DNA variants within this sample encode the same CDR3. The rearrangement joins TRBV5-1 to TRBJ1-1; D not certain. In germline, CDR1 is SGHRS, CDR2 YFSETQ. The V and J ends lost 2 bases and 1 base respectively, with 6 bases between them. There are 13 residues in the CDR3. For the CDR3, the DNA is TGCGCCAGCAGCTTAGCAGGGAACACTGAAGCTTTCTTT. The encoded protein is CASSLAGNTEAFF.

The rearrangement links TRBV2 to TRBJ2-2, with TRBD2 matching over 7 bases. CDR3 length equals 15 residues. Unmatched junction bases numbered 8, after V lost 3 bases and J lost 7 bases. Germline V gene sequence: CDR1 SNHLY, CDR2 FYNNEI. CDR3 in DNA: TGTGCCAGCAGTGAGGTGGGAGGGGTCGTCGGGGAGCTGTTTTTT. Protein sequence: CASSEVGGVVGELFF.

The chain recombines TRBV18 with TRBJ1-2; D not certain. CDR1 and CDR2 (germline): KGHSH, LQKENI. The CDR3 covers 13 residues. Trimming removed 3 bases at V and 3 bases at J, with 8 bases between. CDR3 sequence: CASSPAGYYGYTF. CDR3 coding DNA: TGTGCCAGCTCACCGGCAGGCTACTATGGCTACACCTTC.

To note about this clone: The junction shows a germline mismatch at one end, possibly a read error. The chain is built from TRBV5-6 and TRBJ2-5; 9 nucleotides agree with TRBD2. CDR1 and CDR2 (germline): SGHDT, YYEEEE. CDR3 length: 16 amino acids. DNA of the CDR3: TGTGCCAGCAGCTTGGGCAATAGCGGGGGCCAAGAAACCCAGTACTTC. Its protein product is CASSLGNSGGQETQYF.

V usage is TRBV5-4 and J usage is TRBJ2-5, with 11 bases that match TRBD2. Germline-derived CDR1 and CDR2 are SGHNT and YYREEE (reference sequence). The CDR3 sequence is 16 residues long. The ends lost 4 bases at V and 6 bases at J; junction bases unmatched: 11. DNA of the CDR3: TGTGCCAGCAGCAGTGGGACTAGCGGCCCGGGGAAGACCCAGTACTTC. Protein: CASSSGTSGPGKTQYF.

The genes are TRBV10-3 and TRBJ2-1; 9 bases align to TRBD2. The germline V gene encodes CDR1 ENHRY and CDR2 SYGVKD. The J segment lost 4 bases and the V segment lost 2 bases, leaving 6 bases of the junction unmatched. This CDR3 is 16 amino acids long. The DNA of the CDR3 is TGTGCCATCAGTGAGGAGCTAGCGGGAATTTACAATGAGCAGTTCTTC. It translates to CAISEELAGIYNEQFF.

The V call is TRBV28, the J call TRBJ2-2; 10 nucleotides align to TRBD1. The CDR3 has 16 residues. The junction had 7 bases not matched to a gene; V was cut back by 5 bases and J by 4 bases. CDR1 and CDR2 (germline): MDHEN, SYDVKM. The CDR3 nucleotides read TGTGCCAGCAGTACTCTCGGACAGGGGGTCACCGGGGAGCTGTTTTTT. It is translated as CASSTLGQGVTGELFF.

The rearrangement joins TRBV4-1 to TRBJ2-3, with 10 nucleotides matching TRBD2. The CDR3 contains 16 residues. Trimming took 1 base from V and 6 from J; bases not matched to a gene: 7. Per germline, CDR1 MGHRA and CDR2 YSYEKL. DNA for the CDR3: TGCGCCAGCAGCCAAGTTAAGCGGGAGGGCCTGGATACGCAGTATTTT. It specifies CASSQVKREGLDTQYF.

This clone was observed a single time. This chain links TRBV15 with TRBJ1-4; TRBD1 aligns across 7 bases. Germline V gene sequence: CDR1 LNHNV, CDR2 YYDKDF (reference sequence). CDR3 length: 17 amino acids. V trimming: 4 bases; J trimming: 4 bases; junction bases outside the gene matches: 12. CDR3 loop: CATSTQGDGVGNEKLFF. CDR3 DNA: TGTGCCACCAGCACGCAGGGGGATGGGGTCGGTAATGAAAAACTGTTTTTT.

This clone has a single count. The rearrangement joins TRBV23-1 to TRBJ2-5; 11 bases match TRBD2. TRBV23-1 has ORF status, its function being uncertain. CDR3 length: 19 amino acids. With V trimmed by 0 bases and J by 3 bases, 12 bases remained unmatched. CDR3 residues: CASSQSSQLAGGREETQYF. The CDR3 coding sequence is TGCGCCAGCAGTCAATCGAGTCAGCTAGCGGGAGGTCGAGAAGAGACCCAGTACTTC.

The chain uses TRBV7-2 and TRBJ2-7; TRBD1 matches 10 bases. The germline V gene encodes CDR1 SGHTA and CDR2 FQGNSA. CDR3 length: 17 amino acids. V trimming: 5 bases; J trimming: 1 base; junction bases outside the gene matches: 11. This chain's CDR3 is CASSIPLGDRGSYEQYF. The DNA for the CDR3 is TGTGCCAGCAGCATCCCATTAGGGGACAGGGGATCCTACGAGCAGTACTTC.

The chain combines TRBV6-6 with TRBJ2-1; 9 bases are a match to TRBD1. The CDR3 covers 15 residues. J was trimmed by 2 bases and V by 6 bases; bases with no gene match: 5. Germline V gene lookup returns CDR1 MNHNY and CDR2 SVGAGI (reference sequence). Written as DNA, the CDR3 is TGTGCCAGCAGCCCGGGACAGGGCCCCTACAATGAGCAGTTCTTC. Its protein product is CASSPGQGPYNEQFF.

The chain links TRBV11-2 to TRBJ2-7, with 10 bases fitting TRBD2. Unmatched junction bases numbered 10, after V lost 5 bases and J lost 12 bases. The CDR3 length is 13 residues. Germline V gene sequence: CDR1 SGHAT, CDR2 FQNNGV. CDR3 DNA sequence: TGTGCCAGCAGCCCCCCTTCCGGGACTAGCGTGTACTTC. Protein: CASSPPSGTSVYF.

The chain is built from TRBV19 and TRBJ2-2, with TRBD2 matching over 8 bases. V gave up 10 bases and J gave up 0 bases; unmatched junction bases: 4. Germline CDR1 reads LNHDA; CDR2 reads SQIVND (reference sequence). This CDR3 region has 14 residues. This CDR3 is CATNSGTNTGELFF. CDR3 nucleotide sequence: TGTGCCACAAATAGCGGGACGAACACCGGGGAGCTGTTTTTT.

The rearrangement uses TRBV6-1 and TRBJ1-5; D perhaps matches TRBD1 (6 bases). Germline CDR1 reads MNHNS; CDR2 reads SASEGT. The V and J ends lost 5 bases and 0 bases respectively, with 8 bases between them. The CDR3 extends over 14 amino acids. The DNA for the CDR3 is TGTGCCAGCAGTAGGACAGTTAGCAATCAGCCCCAGCATTTT. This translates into CASSRTVSNQPQHF.

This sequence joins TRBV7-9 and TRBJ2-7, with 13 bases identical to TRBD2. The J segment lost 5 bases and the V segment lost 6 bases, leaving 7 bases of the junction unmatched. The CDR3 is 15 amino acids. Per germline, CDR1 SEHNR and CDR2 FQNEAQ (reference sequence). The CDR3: CASSYWTSGSDEQYF. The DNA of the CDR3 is TGTGCCAGCAGTTATTGGACTAGCGGGAGTGACGAGCAGTACTTC.

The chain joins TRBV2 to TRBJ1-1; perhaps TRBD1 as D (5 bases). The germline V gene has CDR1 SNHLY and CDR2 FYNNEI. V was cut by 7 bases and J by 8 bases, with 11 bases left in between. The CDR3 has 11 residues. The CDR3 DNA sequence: TGTGCCAGCACCCACGACAGCGAAGCTTTCTTT. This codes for CASTHDSEAFF.

Written as DNA, the CDR3 is TGTGCCAGCAGCTCTTACATGAACACTGAAGCTTTCTTT. Translated: CASSSYMNTEAFF. This chain uses TRBV7-2 with TRBJ1-1, with D hard to call. Between the trimmed V and J ends, which lost 4 bases and 0 bases, there was a span of 6 bases. This CDR3 comprises 13 residues. Looked up from germline, CDR1 is SGHTA and CDR2 is FQGNSA.

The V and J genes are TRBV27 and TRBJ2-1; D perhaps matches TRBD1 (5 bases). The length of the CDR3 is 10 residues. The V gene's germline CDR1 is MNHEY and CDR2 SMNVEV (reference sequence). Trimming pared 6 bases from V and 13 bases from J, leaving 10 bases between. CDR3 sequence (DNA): TGTGCCAGCAGGAAAGGGGAACAGTTCTTC. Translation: CASRKGEQFF.

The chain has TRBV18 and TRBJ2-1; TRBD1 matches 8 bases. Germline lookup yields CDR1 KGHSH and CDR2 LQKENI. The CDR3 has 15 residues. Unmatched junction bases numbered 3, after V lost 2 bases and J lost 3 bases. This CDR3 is CASSPDRGLYNEQFF. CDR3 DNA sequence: TGTGCCAGCTCACCAGACAGGGGCCTCTACAATGAGCAGTTCTTC.

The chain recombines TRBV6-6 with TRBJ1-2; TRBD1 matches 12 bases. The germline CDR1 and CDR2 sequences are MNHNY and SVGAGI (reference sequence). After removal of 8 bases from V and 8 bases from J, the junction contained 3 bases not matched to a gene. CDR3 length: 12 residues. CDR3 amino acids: CASGTGGWGYTF. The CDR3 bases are TGTGCCAGCGGGACAGGGGGCTGGGGCTACACCTTC.